This T cell receptor beta chain originates from a study of identical twins. This clonotype was seen a handful of times. Its specificity is not known. General study points: Partly confounded zero-insertion analyses could result from invariant MAIT and iNKT cells.

TCRdb re-called the 5' RACE reads with MiXCR, one entry per CDR3 protein. The sample lists under 1 million distinct CDR3 sequences, about 12% occurring once. The same specimen was also included in a second study, on yellow fever vaccine responses in identical twins. Turning to that study: The T cell response to vaccination in identical twins was reportedly partly convergent and partly personalized.

This receptor was identified in a woman younger than 35 in good health. The material sequenced was PBMCs.

The CDR3: CSARDWDRGNNEQFF. The CDR3 nucleotides are TGCAGTGCTAGAGATTGGGACAGGGGCAACAATGAGCAGTTCTTC. The chain joins TRBV20-1 to TRBJ2-1; TRBD1 agrees at 10 bases. Unmatched junction bases numbered 4, after V lost 0 bases and J lost 5 bases. This CDR3 is 15 amino acids long. Germline CDR1 and CDR2: DFQATT and SNEGSKA (reference sequence).